Listed here is a single T cell receptor beta chain. Antigen: not known. Sequencing used immunoSEQ multiplex PCR; TCRdb keeps in-frame clones, though not all of them. The sample has 77,000 or so clones, around 92% seen once; the top ten hold about 11%. This specimen belongs to a study of OX40 agonist ivuxolimab in advanced cancers. Study at large: The patients received agonistic anti-OX40 (CD134) antibody ivuxolimab. People who had prior anti-PD-1, anti-PD-L1 or anti-CTLA-4 therapy could take part, and under 50% had some. Study-level points and caveats: Expanded clones were, on average, more numerous in CD8+ T cells than in CD4+. Among the least clonally expanded were partial responders at 0.1-3.0 mg/kg.

The CDR3 extends over 16 amino acids. Germline V gene data show CDR1 as SNHLY and CDR2 as FYNNEI. The V and J ends lost 4 bases and 1 base, in that order; junction bases with no gene match: 4. Specimen: CD4+ or CD8+ T cells sorted from blood, collected in a trial of the OX40 agonist ivuxolimab. The rearrangement uses TRBV2 and TRBJ1-2, with TRBD1 identical over 12 bases. This sequence was found in an adult with an advanced solid tumor such as melanoma, head and neck, liver or kidney cancer. CDR3 coding DNA: TGTGCCAGCAGTGTGGGGACAGGGGGCAATAACTATGGCTACACCTTC. This gives the protein CASSVGTGGNNYGYTF.